This TCR beta chain is drawn from a study of OX40 agonist ivuxolimab in advanced cancers. Study-level information: In three patients, partial responses were observed, one with hepatocellular carcinoma and two with cutaneous melanoma. Study results and limitations: Among the lowest peripheral clonal expansion occurred in 0.1-3.0 mg/kg partial responders. Expanded peripheral T cells had an undetermined antigen specificity.

Data came from immunoSEQ multiplex PCR; TCRdb stores just in-frame clones and leaves some out. The repertoire holds 80,000 or so clones, with about 86% as singletons. Germline CDR1 reads SGHTA; CDR2 reads FQGTGA. The CDR3 has 13 amino acids. Trimming stripped 5 bases from V and 4 bases from J, with 9 bases between. This clone was seen just once. Its specificity is unknown. Autoimmune disease history or systemic immunosuppression led to patient exclusion. The TCR sequence derives from an adult with an advanced solid tumor such as melanoma, head and neck, liver or kidney cancer. Source: CD4+ or CD8+ T cells sorted from blood, taken in a trial of the OX40 agonist ivuxolimab. The chain joins TRBV7-3 to TRBJ2-1; D not certain. The CDR3, as DNA: TGTGCCAGCAGCAAATACAGTTACAATGAGCAGTTCTTC. Protein sequence: CASSKYSYNEQFF.